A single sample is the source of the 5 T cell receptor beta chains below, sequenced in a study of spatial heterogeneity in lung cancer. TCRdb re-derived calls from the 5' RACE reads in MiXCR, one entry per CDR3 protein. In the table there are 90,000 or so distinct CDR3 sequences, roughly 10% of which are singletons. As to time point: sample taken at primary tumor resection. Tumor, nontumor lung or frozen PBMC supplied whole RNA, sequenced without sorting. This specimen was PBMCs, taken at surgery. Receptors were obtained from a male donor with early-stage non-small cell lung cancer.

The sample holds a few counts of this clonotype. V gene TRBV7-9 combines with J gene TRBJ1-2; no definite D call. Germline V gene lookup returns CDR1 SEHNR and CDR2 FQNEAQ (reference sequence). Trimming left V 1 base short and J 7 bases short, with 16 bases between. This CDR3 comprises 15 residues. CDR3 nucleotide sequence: TGTGCCAGCAGCTTAGAGGGCCGTGGGAGCGGTGGCTACACCTTC. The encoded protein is CASSLEGRGSGGYTF.

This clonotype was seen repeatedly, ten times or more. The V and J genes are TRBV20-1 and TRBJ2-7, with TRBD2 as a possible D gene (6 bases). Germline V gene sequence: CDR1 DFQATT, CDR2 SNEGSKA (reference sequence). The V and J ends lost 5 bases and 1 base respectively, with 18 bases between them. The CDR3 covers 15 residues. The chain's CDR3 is CSAQHSQRASYEQYF. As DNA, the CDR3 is TGCAGTGCTCAACACTCCCAGCGGGCTTCCTACGAGCAGTACTTC.

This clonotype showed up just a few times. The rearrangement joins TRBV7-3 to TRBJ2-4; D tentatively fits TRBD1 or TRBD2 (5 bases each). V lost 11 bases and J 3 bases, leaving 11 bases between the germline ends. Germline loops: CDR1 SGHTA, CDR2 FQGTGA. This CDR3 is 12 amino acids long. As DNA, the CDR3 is TGTGCCGGTGAGGGGCACAAAAACATTCAGTACTTC. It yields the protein CAGEGHKNIQYF.

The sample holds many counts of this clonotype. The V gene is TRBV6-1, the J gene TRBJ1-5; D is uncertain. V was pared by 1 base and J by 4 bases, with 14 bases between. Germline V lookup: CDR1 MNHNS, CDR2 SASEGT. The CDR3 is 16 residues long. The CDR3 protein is CASSEDVGNQNQPQHF. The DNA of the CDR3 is TGTGCCAGCAGTGAAGATGTGGGAAACCAGAATCAGCCCCAGCATTTT.

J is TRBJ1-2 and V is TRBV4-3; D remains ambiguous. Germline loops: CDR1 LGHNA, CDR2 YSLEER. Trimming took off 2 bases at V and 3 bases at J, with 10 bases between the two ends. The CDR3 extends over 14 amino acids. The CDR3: CASSQRKSYYGYTF. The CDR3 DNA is TGCGCCAGCAGCCAACGGAAATCTTACTATGGCTACACCTTC.